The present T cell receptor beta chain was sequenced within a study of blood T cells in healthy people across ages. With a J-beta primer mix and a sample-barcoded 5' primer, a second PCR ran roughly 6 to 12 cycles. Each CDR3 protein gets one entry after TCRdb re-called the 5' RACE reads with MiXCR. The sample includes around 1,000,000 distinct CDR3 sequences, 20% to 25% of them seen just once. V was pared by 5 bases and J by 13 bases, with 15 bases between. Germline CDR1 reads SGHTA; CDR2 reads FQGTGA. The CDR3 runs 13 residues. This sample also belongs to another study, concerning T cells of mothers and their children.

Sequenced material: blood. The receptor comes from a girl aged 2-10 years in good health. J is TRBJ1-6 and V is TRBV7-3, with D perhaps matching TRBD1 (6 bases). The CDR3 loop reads CASSGNGQPPLHF. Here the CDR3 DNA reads TGTGCCAGCAGCGGAAACGGACAGCCGCCCCTCCACTTT.